Shown below are 14 T cell receptor beta chains from a single sample sequenced in a study of tumor and adjacent non-tumor tissue in lung cancer. The template was RNA from unsorted bulk tissue. TCRbeta libraries were built with three rounds of nested PCR, modified from ARM-PCR. TCRdb reprocessed the multiplex PCR reads with MiXCR, giving one entry per CDR3 protein. The sample lists 60,000 to 90,000 distinct CDR3 sequences, 60% to 85% occurring once. Material: lung tumor tissue. These receptors were collected from a woman in her forties or fifties with non-small cell lung cancer.

The genes are TRBV6-5 and TRBJ1-1, with 9 bases matching TRBD1. After removal of 7 bases from V and 12 bases from J, the junction contained 12 bases not matched to a gene. This CDR3 contains 13 residues. Germline V gene lookup returns CDR1 MNHEY and CDR2 SVGAGI. DNA for the CDR3: TGTGCCAGCATTCGGGGACAGGGAATGGGGACTTTCTTT. This translates into CASIRGQGMGTFF.

A word on this clonotype: The conserved final phenylalanine or tryptophan is absent from the CDR3, which likely points to a read error. The V call is TRBV11-2, the J call TRBJ2-5; a weak D match, TRBD1 (5 bases). The V gene's germline CDR1 is SGHAT and CDR2 FQNNGV. Trimming left V 5 bases short and J 5 bases short, with 9 bases between. The CDR3 covers 12 residues. CDR3 region: CASSGAGETQYL. In DNA form, the CDR3 reads TGTGCCAGCAGCGGGGCTGGGGAGACCCAGTACTTA.

This clonotype was detected a few times. J is TRBJ2-5 and V is TRBV24-1; tentative D call: TRBD1 (5 bases). Per the germline V gene, CDR1 is KGHDR and CDR2 is SFDVKD. V lost 8 bases and J lost 5, with 14 bases in between. This CDR3 spans 13 amino acids. CDR3 in DNA: TGTGCCACCAATGAAGGGGCGGTGGAGACCCAGTACTTC. It specifies CATNEGAVETQYF.

Comments on this clonotype: Germline is not matched at one junction end, which may reflect a read error. V gene TRBV10-1 combines with J gene TRBJ2-1; 9 nucleotides align to TRBD1. This CDR3 region has 14 residues. Germline-derived CDR1 and CDR2 are WNHNN and SYGVQD (reference sequence). The CDR3 is CASSRDRVSKEQFF. CDR3 DNA sequence: TGCGCCAGCAGTCGGGACAGGGTTAGCAAAGAGCAATTCTTC.

Concerning this clonotype: A junction boundary mismatches the germline segment, possibly from a read error. The rearrangement uses TRBV4-2 and TRBJ2-3; D is uncertain. This CDR3 region has 16 residues. Germline V gives CDR1 LGHNA, CDR2 YNFKEQ. The CDR3 here is CASSPAREECADMQYF. The CDR3 bases are TGTGCCAGCAGCCCGGCACGCGAGGAGTGCGCAGATATGCAGTATTTT.

Points on this clonotype: The CDR3 ends on some other residue instead of the conserved phenylalanine or tryptophan, so this is likely a read error. It is unclear where the CDR3 begins or ends on the DNA, so no DNA is shown, and the CDR3 is as TCRdb lists it. The gene calls are TRBV28 and TRBJ2-2; the table calls TRBD1, which could not be checked here. CDR1 is MDHEN and CDR2 is SYDVKM in the germline V gene. Including both end residues, the CDR3 is 16 amino acids long. This CDR3 reads CASSPPRRGRAGELFY.

This clonotype was seen a handful of times. A much larger clone differs from this one at a single base, so this may be a read error. The J gene is TRBJ1-1, the V gene TRBV5-6; D is unclear. There are 11 residues in the CDR3. CDR1 and CDR2 from the germline V gene are SGHDT and YYEEEE. For the CDR3, the DNA is TGTGTCAGCAGCCGGAACACTGAAGCTTTCTTT. Translation gives CVSSRNTEAFF.

V gene TRBV2 combines with J gene TRBJ2-7, with unresolved D. The CDR3 has 14 amino acids. CDR1 SNHLY and CDR2 FYNNEI come from the germline V gene. Trimming took 1 base from V and 2 from J, leaving 9 bases between them. CDR3 nucleotide sequence: TGTGCCAGCAGTGAAGGTCGGGCTGCCTACGAGCAGTACTTC. Protein sequence: CASSEGRAAYEQYF. Full variable domain (remainder filled in from reference TRBV2 and TRBJ2-7): EPEVTQTPSHQVTQMGQEVILRCVPISNHLYFYWYRQILGQKVEFLVSFYNNEISEKSEIFDDQFSVERPDGSNFTLKIRSTKLEDSAMYFCASSEGRAAYEQYFGPGTRLTVT.

Note on this clonotype: The CDR3 does not close with the conserved phenylalanine or tryptophan, likely indicating a read error. The CDR3 DNA reads as TGCAGCGTTGAGCAAGCGGGAGTATTCTACGATTACAATGGGCAGTTCTAC. Translating gives CSVEQAGVFYDYNGQFY. V and J are TRBV29-1 and TRBJ2-1; 8 bases match TRBD2. The CDR3 is made up of 17 amino acids. CDR1 is SQVTM and CDR2 is ANQGSEA in the germline V gene.

Concerning this clonotype: One end of the junction is discordant with germline, which a read error may explain. CDR3 loop: CSVEGRGSCNEEFF. As DNA, the CDR3 is TGCAGCGTTGAAGGCAGGGGCTCCTGCAATGAGGAGTTCTTC. This chain connects TRBV29-1 to TRBJ2-1, with D perhaps matching TRBD1 (6 bases). CDR3 size: 14 residues. The germline V gene has CDR1 SQVTM and CDR2 ANQGSEA.

In regard to this clonotype: One end of the junction fails to match germline, which may point to a read error. The gene calls are TRBV6-1 and TRBJ2-7; tentatively, D is TRBD1 or TRBD2 (5 bases each). The CDR3 contains 15 residues. The V gene's germline CDR1 is MNHNS and CDR2 SASEGT. This CDR3 is CASNVEGLPSYEQYF. The CDR3 DNA sequence: TGTGCCAGCAATGTCGAGGGGCTACCTTCATACGAACAGTACTTC.

As to this clonotype: A read error may produce the germline difference seen at one junction end. V usage is TRBV11-3 and J usage is TRBJ2-2; 11 bases agree with TRBD2. Germline CDR1 reads SGHNT; CDR2 reads YENEEA. The CDR3 length is 14 residues. This CDR3 is CTNSLAGGTGELSF. The DNA for the CDR3 is TGTACCAACAGCCTAGCGGGGGGCACCGGGGAGCTGTCTTTT.

The CDR3 nucleotides are TGCGGCATTGTGAGGGACCTTCACGGGGAGCTGTTTTTT. The encoded protein is CGIVRDLHGELFF. The chain combines TRBV29-1 with TRBJ2-2; possibly TRBD1 or TRBD2 for D (5 bases each). The CDR3 spans 13 residues. CDR1 SQVTM and CDR2 ANQGSEA come from the germline V gene.

A remark on this clonotype: Germline and junction disagree at one end, which may indicate a read error. This chain joins TRBV11-3 and TRBJ2-7, with 8 bases that match TRBD2. This CDR3 is 16 amino acids long. CDR1 SGHNT and CDR2 YENEEA come from the germline V gene. This CDR3 is CARSLDGTRGFYELYF. The CDR3 nucleotides read TGTGCCAGGAGCTTAGATGGGACTAGAGGATTTTACGAGCTGTACTTC.